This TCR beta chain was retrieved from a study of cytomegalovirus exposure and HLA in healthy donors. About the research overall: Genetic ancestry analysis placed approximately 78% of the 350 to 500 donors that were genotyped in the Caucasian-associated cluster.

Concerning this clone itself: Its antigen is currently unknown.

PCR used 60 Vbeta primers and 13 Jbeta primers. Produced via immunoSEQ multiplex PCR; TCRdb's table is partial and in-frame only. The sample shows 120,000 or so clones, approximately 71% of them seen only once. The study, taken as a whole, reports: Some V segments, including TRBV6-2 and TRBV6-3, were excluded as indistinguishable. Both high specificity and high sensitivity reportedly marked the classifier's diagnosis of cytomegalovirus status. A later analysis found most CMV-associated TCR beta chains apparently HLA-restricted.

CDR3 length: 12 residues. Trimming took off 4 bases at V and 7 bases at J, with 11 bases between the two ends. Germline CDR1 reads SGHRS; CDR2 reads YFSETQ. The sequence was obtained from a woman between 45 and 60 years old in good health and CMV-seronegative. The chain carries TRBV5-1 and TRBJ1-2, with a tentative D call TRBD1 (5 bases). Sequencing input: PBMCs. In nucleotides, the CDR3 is TGCGCCAGCAGCCTCCAGGGTCGTGGCTACACCTTC. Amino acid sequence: CASSLQGRGYTF.